Below are 19 T cell receptor beta chains sequenced from a single sample in a study of blood T cell repertoires in COVID-19 (dated by TCRdb to the early 2020s). Preparation of the library involved the immunoSEQ multiplex PCR assay. As stored in TCRdb, this immuneACCESS dataset retains in-frame rearrangements with V and J assigned. A fraction of the clones does not appear; measured against another copy, unresolved V genes explain less than half of the discrepancy, and the remainder lacks a known reason. In all, the sample holds approximately 240,000 clones, and 85% of those were seen once. The ten biggest clones cover roughly 2.8% of the sample. Material for sequencing was peripheral blood. The source is a man aged 45 to 65 who had recovered from COVID-19.

V is TRBV5-1 and J is TRBJ2-3; 7 nucleotides agree with TRBD1. The CDR3 has 16 residues. V shed 4 bases, J shed 0 bases, and the junction held 8 bases outside the gene matches. CDR1 is SGHRS, CDR2 YFSETQ, per germline. The CDR3 is CASSNEGGPSTDTQYF. In DNA, the CDR3 is TGCGCCAGCAGCAATGAAGGGGGCCCTAGCACAGATACGCAGTATTTT.

This chain links TRBV6-5 with TRBJ1-4, with 8 bases aligning to TRBD1. Germline CDR1 and CDR2: MNHEY and SVGAGI. Trimming took 6 bases from V and 8 from J; bases not matched to a gene: 8. This CDR3 spans 14 amino acids. CDR3 sequence (DNA): TGTGCCAGCAGCGCGACAGGGGCAATCGAAAAACTGTTTTTT. Translating gives CASSATGAIEKLFF.

This chain links TRBV30 with TRBJ2-2; no clear D. The germline V gene has CDR1 GTSNPN and CDR2 SVGIG (reference sequence). V lost 0 bases and J 3 bases, leaving 11 bases between the germline ends. CDR3 size: 15 residues. Here the CDR3 DNA reads TGTGCCTGGAGTGTCCCCTCACTTCACACCGGGGAGCTGTTTTTT. Its translation is CAWSVPSLHTGELFF.

The V and J genes are TRBV28 and TRBJ2-1, with D tentatively TRBD2 (5 bases). This CDR3 comprises 15 residues. Germline assignment: CDR1 MDHEN and CDR2 SYDVKM. Between the trimmed V and J ends, which lost 5 bases and 6 bases, there was a span of 17 bases. The CDR3 sequence is CASSPLTRATNEQFF. DNA for the CDR3: TGTGCCAGCAGTCCGCTCACTAGGGCCACCAATGAGCAGTTCTTC.

The J gene is TRBJ2-1, the V gene TRBV28; TRBD2 aligns across 7 bases. Germline values: CDR1 MDHEN, CDR2 SYDVKM. CDR3 length equals 14 residues. The trim removed 6 bases at V and 4 bases at J, leaving 6 bases unmatched. This chain's CDR3 is CASRLGGIYNEQFF. The CDR3 DNA sequence: TGTGCCAGCAGGCTCGGGGGGATTTACAATGAGCAGTTCTTC.

The V and J genes are TRBV15 and TRBJ2-2, with TRBD2 identical over 7 bases. CDR1 is LNHNV and CDR2 is YYDKDF in the germline V gene (reference sequence). The CDR3 spans 14 residues. Trimming took 8 bases from V and 5 from J; bases not matched to a gene: 8. CDR3 nucleotides: TGTGCCACCTCTGGACTAGTCAGGACCGGGGAGCTGTTTTTT. It specifies CATSGLVRTGELFF.

The rearrangement links TRBV7-8 to TRBJ1-4; TRBD1 matches 7 bases. Looked up from germline, CDR1 is SGHVS and CDR2 is FQNEAQ. CDR3 length: 14 amino acids. The trim removed 5 bases at V and 7 bases at J, leaving 7 bases unmatched. CDR3: CASSLRQGGEKLFF. CDR3 DNA: TGTGCCAGCAGCCTCCGACAGGGAGGTGAAAAACTGTTTTTT.

The rearrangement joins TRBV10-2 to TRBJ1-2, with D perhaps TRBD1 (5 bases). The V end was cut by 6 bases, the J end by 2 bases, with 13 bases between. The germline V gene encodes CDR1 WSHSY and CDR2 SAAADI. The CDR3 contains 14 residues. The CDR3 is CASRDTGINYGYTF. CDR3 sequence (DNA): TGCGCCAGCAGGGATACAGGTATAAACTATGGCTACACCTTC.

This clone was observed once. V gene TRBV21-1 combines with J gene TRBJ2-7; the D call in the table, TRBD1, was not verified against the DNA. TRBV21-1 is marked as a pseudogene. The CDR3 extends over 14 amino acids. As DNA, the CDR3 is TGTGCCAGCAGCAAAAGGGGGCTAAAAGACGAGCAGTACTTC. This translates into CASSKRGLKDEQYF.

The chain has TRBV6-2 or TRBV6-3 and TRBJ2-1; 8 nucleotides line up with TRBD2. Trimming cost V 2 bases and J 0 bases; bases outside gene matches: 3. Germline V lookup: CDR1 MNHEY, CDR2 SVGEGT. This CDR3 region has 16 residues. CDR3 DNA: TGTGCCAGCAGTTACAAGCGGGAGTCCTCCTACAATGAGCAGTTCTTC. Translation: CASSYKRESSYNEQFF.

The chain has TRBV28 and TRBJ2-5; 15 bases match TRBD2. CDR1 is MDHEN and CDR2 is SYDVKM in the germline V gene. J gave up 5 bases and V 5 bases, and 12 bases lay outside the gene matches. The CDR3 extends over 18 amino acids. CDR3 residues: CASSTSGTSGRSGETQYF. The CDR3 nucleotides are TGTGCCAGCAGTACCTCCGGGACTAGCGGGAGGTCGGGTGAGACCCAGTACTTC.

This clone was detected only a few times. The genes are TRBV18 and TRBJ2-7, with TRBD1 matching 7 bases. The CDR3 is made up of 11 amino acids. The junction had 4 bases not matched to a gene; V was cut back by 8 bases and J by 6 bases. Germline V gene lookup returns CDR1 KGHSH and CDR2 LQKENI. CDR3 protein: CASRDSGEQYF. DNA of the CDR3: TGTGCCAGCCGGGACAGCGGCGAGCAGTACTTC. The full variable domain, with the rest looked up from reference TRBV18 and TRBJ2-7, is NAGVMQNPRHLVRRRGQEARLRCSPMKGHSHVYWYRQLPEEGLKFMVYLQKENIIDESGMPKERFSAEFPKEGPSILRIQQVVRGDSAAYFCASRDSGEQYFGPGTRLTVT.

V and J are TRBV7-8 and TRBJ1-2; TRBD1 agrees at 9 bases. This CDR3 has 14 residues. V trimming: 5 bases; J trimming: 3 bases; junction bases outside the gene matches: 4. Germline V gives CDR1 SGHVS, CDR2 FQNEAQ. CDR3 nucleotides: TGTGCCAGCAGCCAGCGGACAGGGGACTATGGCTACACCTTC. This gives the protein CASSQRTGDYGYTF.

The chain uses TRBV5-1 and TRBJ2-1; 10 positions match TRBD2. Germline lookup yields CDR1 SGHRS and CDR2 YFSETQ. V gave up 2 bases and J gave up 8 bases; unmatched junction bases: 10. The CDR3 runs to 16 residues. The CDR3 spells CASSLPVAGGLDEQFF. The CDR3 DNA follows: TGCGCCAGCAGCTTACCGGTAGCGGGAGGATTGGATGAGCAGTTCTTC.

The rearrangement links TRBV28 to TRBJ2-6; the match to TRBD1 covers 8 bases. The J segment lost 2 bases and the V segment lost 4 bases, leaving 4 bases of the junction unmatched. Germline V lookup: CDR1 MDHEN, CDR2 SYDVKM. The CDR3 loop spans 16 amino acids. The CDR3 is CASSSTGEAGANVLTF. The CDR3 coding sequence is TGTGCCAGCAGTTCGACAGGGGAGGCTGGGGCCAACGTCCTGACTTTC.

This clone has more than one count but fewer than ten. V and J are TRBV5-8 and TRBJ1-5; no firm D call. V was shortened by 0 bases and J by 8 bases, with 9 bases between the two germline ends. Germline lookup yields CDR1 SGHTS and CDR2 YDEGEE. There are 13 residues in the CDR3. The CDR3 region is CASSLDGRKPQHF. As DNA, the CDR3 is TGTGCCAGCAGCTTGGATGGCCGAAAGCCCCAGCATTTT.

V usage is TRBV7-8 and J usage is TRBJ2-2; no firm D call. CDR3 length equals 15 residues. The germline V gene encodes CDR1 SGHVS and CDR2 FQNEAQ. V lost 1 base and J 9 bases, leaving 15 bases between the germline ends. CDR3 residues: CASSLDLLVYRELFF. The CDR3 nucleotides are TGTGCCAGCAGCTTAGATTTGCTAGTCTACCGGGAGCTGTTTTTT.

This clone was seen only a few times. This chain joins TRBV15 and TRBJ1-2, with 7 bases identical to TRBD1. This CDR3 comprises 15 residues. Unmatched junction bases numbered 5, after V lost 0 bases and J lost 4 bases. The germline V gene encodes CDR1 LNHNV and CDR2 YYDKDF (reference sequence). The CDR3 reads CATSRDQTGRYGYTF. The DNA for the CDR3 is TGTGCCACCAGCAGAGATCAGACAGGGCGCTATGGCTACACCTTC.

This chain uses TRBV7-8 with TRBJ2-7, with no clear D. Germline V lookup: CDR1 SGHVS, CDR2 FQNEAQ. This CDR3 comprises 14 residues. Trimming stripped 1 base from V and 2 bases from J, with 9 bases between. DNA for the CDR3: TGTGCCAGCAGCTTAGTCCGTAACACCTACGAGCAGTACTTC. The encoded protein is CASSLVRNTYEQYF.